The next 28 T cell receptor beta chains were all read from a single sample in a study of CD8+CD57+ T cells in acquired aplastic anemia. The template for TCR beta VDJ and CDR3 sequence profiling was genomic DNA. TCRdb independently ran MiXCR on the reads; one entry per CDR3 protein. The data hold around 150,000 distinct CDR3 sequences, with 71% observed a single time. Patients picked for sequencing had shown CD8+CD57+ cell expansion detected by flow cytometry. Sequencing was carried out using sorted CD4+, CD8+, or CD8+CD57+ T cells (not recorded which) from PBMCs. These receptors were taken from a human donor with aplastic anemia.

CDR3 in amino acids: CASSLGQAFF. The CDR3 DNA reads TGTGCCAGCAGTTTGGGGCAAGCTTTCTTT. The chain carries TRBV12-3 or TRBV12-4 and TRBJ1-1; the D gene is possibly TRBD1 (5 bases). This CDR3 is 10 amino acids long. V was trimmed by 3 bases and J by 9 bases, leaving 5 bases between them.

This sequence joins TRBV12-3 or TRBV12-4 and TRBJ2-1; 9 bases map to TRBD2. The CDR3 totals 15 residues. The J segment lost 3 bases and the V segment lost 5 bases, leaving 5 bases of the junction unmatched. The CDR3 here is CASSPRTSVYNEQFF. For the CDR3, the DNA is TGTGCCAGCAGTCCCAGGACTAGCGTCTACAATGAGCAGTTCTTC.

This clonotype occurred a few times. The chain joins TRBV20-1 to TRBJ2-7, with 14 bases matching TRBD2. V shed 7 bases, J shed 0 bases, and the junction held 8 bases outside the gene matches. CDR3 length: 16 amino acids. Looked up from germline, CDR1 is DFQATT and CDR2 is SNEGSKA (reference sequence). The CDR3 bases are TGCAGTGTAGTCAGGACTAGCGGGAGGAGCTCCTACGAGCAGTACTTC. The encoded protein is CSVVRTSGRSSYEQYF.

Only one count was recorded for this clonotype. J is TRBJ2-7 and V is TRBV9, with D perhaps matching TRBD1 or TRBD2 (5 bases each). The CDR3 contains 15 residues. CDR1 and CDR2 (germline): SGDLS, YYNGEE. V was trimmed by 3 bases and J by 3 bases, leaving 16 bases between them. For the CDR3, the DNA is TGTGCCAGCAGCGAAGCCCGGGACCTGCTCTACGAGCAGTACTTC. Translated: CASSEARDLLYEQYF.

V gene TRBV20-1 combines with J gene TRBJ2-1, with D unresolved. Per germline, CDR1 DFQATT and CDR2 SNEGSKA (reference sequence). The CDR3 runs 12 residues. V was trimmed by 1 base and J by 8 bases, leaving 9 bases between them. CDR3 sequence (DNA): TGCAGTGCTAGAGGGGATCTGGATGAGCAGTTCTTC. Encoded protein: CSARGDLDEQFF.

The rearrangement joins TRBV7-9 to TRBJ2-7; unclear D gene. V dropped 6 bases and J dropped 1 base, with 16 bases sitting between them. Germline lookup yields CDR1 SEHNR and CDR2 FQNEAQ (reference sequence). The CDR3 is 15 amino acids. The CDR3 here is CASSPTPGRSYEQYF. The DNA for the CDR3 is TGTGCCAGCAGTCCGACTCCCGGAAGATCCTACGAGCAGTACTTC.

This clonotype was picked up a small number of times. The chain carries TRBV19 and TRBJ2-1; 7 bases are shared with TRBD1. CDR1 and CDR2 (germline): LNHDA, SQIVND (reference sequence). The CDR3 length is 13 residues. V dropped 4 bases and J dropped 3; count of bases not matched to a gene: 0. The CDR3 DNA follows: TGTGCCAGTAGTAGGGACAGCTACAATGAGCAGTTCTTC. The encoded protein is CASSRDSYNEQFF.

The rearrangement joins TRBV20-1 to TRBJ2-1; 7 bases agree with TRBD2. V dropped 2 bases and J dropped 6; count of bases not matched to a gene: 7. The germline CDR1 and CDR2 sequences are DFQATT and SNEGSKA (reference sequence). CDR3 size: 14 residues. The DNA of the CDR3 is TGCAGTGCTAGATCTGGGGGGGACCGCAATGAGCAGTTCTTC. It translates to CSARSGGDRNEQFF.

V is TRBV20-1 and J is TRBJ1-2, with D perhaps matching TRBD1 (5 bases). The germline V and J ends were trimmed by 3 bases and 4 bases, with 15 bases remaining between them. Germline V gene lookup returns CDR1 DFQATT and CDR2 SNEGSKA (reference sequence). The length of the CDR3 is 14 residues. The CDR3 nucleotides read TGCAGTGCTAGGGCGACAGATACCACCTATGGCTACACCTTC. Its protein is CSARATDTTYGYTF.

The chain uses TRBV20-1 and TRBJ2-6; D unresolved. V lost 3 bases to trimming and J lost 0 bases, with 15 bases between them. Germline CDR1 DFQATT, CDR2 SNEGSKA (reference sequence). CDR3 length: 17 residues. CDR3 sequence: CSASLGSSSSGANVLTF. DNA of the CDR3: TGCAGTGCTAGTCTAGGGTCGAGCAGCTCTGGGGCCAACGTCCTGACTTTC.

The CDR3 is CASSPQPEFEQFF. The DNA for the CDR3 is TGTGCCAGCAGCCCACAGCCTGAGTTCGAGCAGTTCTTC. V is TRBV7-3 and J is TRBJ2-1; D is unclear. The CDR3 spans 13 residues. The V end lost 5 bases, the J end lost 10 bases, and 15 bases lay between the germline ends. CDR1 is SGHTA, CDR2 FQGTGA, per germline.

The chain carries TRBV29-1 and TRBJ1-1; D unresolved. The germline V gene has CDR1 SQVTM and CDR2 ANQGSEA. The CDR3 spans 10 residues. The ends were cut back, 7 bases at V and 1 base at J, with 4 bases in the middle. The CDR3 DNA reads as TGCAGCGGCCGGAACACTGAAGCTTTCTTT. The encoded protein is CSGRNTEAFF. The full variable domain, with the rest looked up from reference TRBV29-1 and TRBJ1-1, is SAVISQKPSRDICQRGTSLTIQCQVDSQVTMMFWYRQQPGQSLTLIATANQGSEATYESGFVIDKFPISRPNLTFSTLTVSNMSPEDSSIYLCSGRNTEAFFGQGTRLTVV.

The V and J genes are TRBV7-9 and TRBJ2-7; TRBD1 matches 7 bases. Germline-derived CDR1 and CDR2 are SEHNR and FQNEAQ (reference sequence). V lost 7 bases, J lost 3 bases, and 9 bases stayed unmatched. The CDR3 is made up of 14 amino acids. CDR3 nucleotide sequence: TGTGCCAGCAACTCCGGGACAGCCCGCTACGAGCAGTACTTC. Protein product: CASNSGTARYEQYF. Variable domain in full (rest from reference TRBV7-9 and TRBJ2-7): DTGVSQNPRHKITKRGQNVTFRCDPISEHNRLYWYRQTLGQGPEFLTYFQNEAQLEKSRLLSDRFSAERPKGSFSTLEIQRTEQGDSAMYLCASNSGTARYEQYFGPGTRLTVT.

About this clonotype: One junction end does not reproduce the germline sequence, and a read error may be involved. The rearrangement joins TRBV20-1 to TRBJ2-1; 8 positions agree with TRBD1. This CDR3 has 13 residues. Germline CDR1 DFQATT, CDR2 SNEGSKA (reference sequence). The DNA for the CDR3 is TGCAGTGTTAGATCCAGGGGGCCTAATGAGCAGTTCTTC. This codes for CSVRSRGPNEQFF.

In regard to this clonotype: A read error is possible here, since a much larger clone lies one base away. J is TRBJ1-3 and V is TRBV6-4, with 8 bases matching TRBD1. The germline V gene encodes CDR1 MRHNA and CDR2 SNTAGT. The CDR3 consists of 15 residues. The CDR3 region is CASSGGQVPGNTVYF. Here the CDR3 DNA reads TGTGCCAGCAGCGGGGGACAGGTCCCTGGAAACACCGTATATTTT.

V gene TRBV7-9 combines with J gene TRBJ2-2; D call uncertain. Trimming removed 1 base from V and 1 base from J, with 10 bases in between. This CDR3 contains 16 residues. The V gene's germline CDR1 is SEHNR and CDR2 FQNEAQ (reference sequence). CDR3 DNA sequence: TGTGCCAGCAGCTTAGTAGTTGCGGTGAACACCGGGGAGCTGTTTTTT. It translates to CASSLVVAVNTGELFF.

The J gene is TRBJ2-3, the V gene TRBV10-3; TRBD1 agrees at 8 bases. The J segment lost 6 bases and the V segment lost 6 bases, leaving 14 bases of the junction unmatched. The CDR3 length is 16 residues. CDR1 ENHRY and CDR2 SYGVKD come from the germline V gene. The CDR3 DNA is TGTGCCATCAGCGGGGACAGGAGCCCCTCTGCCGATACGCAGTATTTT. As protein: CAISGDRSPSADTQYF.

The rearrangement joins TRBV24-1 to TRBJ2-6, with unresolved D. V gave up 4 bases and J gave up 0 bases, with 9 bases separating them. The CDR3 totals 16 residues. The germline gives CDR1 KGHDR, CDR2 SFDVKD. Here the CDR3 reads CATSEVSSSGANVLTF. The CDR3 coding sequence is TGTGCCACCAGTGAGGTATCTTCCTCTGGGGCCAACGTCCTGACTTTC.

The gene calls are TRBV12-3 or TRBV12-4 and TRBJ1-2; D remains ambiguous. Trimming took off 1 base at V and 5 bases at J, with 11 bases between the two ends. This CDR3 is 14 amino acids long. CDR3 sequence reads: CASSLGARPYGYTF. CDR3 DNA: TGTGCCAGCAGTTTAGGGGCCCGACCTTATGGCTACACCTTC.

This clonotype was detected only once. The rearrangement uses TRBV7-9 and TRBJ2-5, with 7 bases lining up with TRBD2. The CDR3 has 13 amino acids. The V and J ends lost 10 bases and 4 bases, in that order; junction bases with no gene match: 9. Germline lookup yields CDR1 SEHNR and CDR2 FQNEAQ (reference sequence). The CDR3 DNA reads TGTGCCACCCAGCGGGGCCGTGGAGAGACCCAGTACTTC. It yields the protein CATQRGRGETQYF.

V usage is TRBV11-2 and J usage is TRBJ2-3; TRBD2 might be the D (6 bases). Trimming took off 4 bases at V and 3 bases at J, with 11 bases between the two ends. The CDR3 length is 14 residues. The V gene's germline CDR1 is SGHAT and CDR2 FQNNGV. The DNA of the CDR3 is TGTGCCAGCAGCTCGGGACTCTATACAGATACGCAGTATTTT. Translating it yields CASSSGLYTDTQYF.

This clonotype was counted a single time. The gene calls are TRBV20-1 and TRBJ1-1; maybe TRBD1 (6 bases). Germline V gene lookup returns CDR1 DFQATT and CDR2 SNEGSKA (reference sequence). The CDR3 spans 17 residues. Trimming left V 1 base short and J 4 bases short, with 22 bases between. The CDR3 region is CSARVPPGQSVLTEAFF. The CDR3 bases are TGCAGTGCTAGAGTCCCCCCCGGACAGTCGGTACTCACTGAAGCTTTCTTT.

The chain employs TRBV10-3 and TRBJ1-2, with D uncertain. The CDR3 length is 12 residues. The V end lost 7 bases, the J end lost 6 bases, and 12 bases lay between the germline ends. CDR1 and CDR2 (germline): ENHRY, SYGVKD. CDR3 protein: CAIMSLGNGYTF. The CDR3 DNA follows: TGTGCCATCATGTCGTTGGGAAATGGCTACACCTTC.

This clonotype appeared a few times. The J gene is TRBJ1-6, the V gene TRBV5-6, with TRBD1 identical over 9 bases. The germline V gene encodes CDR1 SGHDT and CDR2 YYEEEE. Trimming cost V 4 bases and J 8 bases; bases outside gene matches: 10. CDR3 length: 16 residues. As DNA, the CDR3 is TGTGCCAGCAGCAGTCCCGGGACAGGGACACATTCACCCCTCCACTTT. It is translated as CASSSPGTGTHSPLHF.

This chain connects TRBV20-1 to TRBJ1-6, with D unresolved. The germline CDR1 and CDR2 sequences are DFQATT and SNEGSKA (reference sequence). CDR3 length: 14 residues. With 1 base removed from V and 9 bases from J, the gap between germline ends came to 13 bases. For the CDR3, the DNA is TGCAGTGCTAGAGTGGAGTTGCTTGGTTCACCCCTCCACTTT. Encoded protein: CSARVELLGSPLHF.

This sequence joins TRBV15 and TRBJ2-7; 9 nucleotides match TRBD1. The CDR3 spans 17 residues. The V and J ends lost 3 bases and 5 bases, in that order; junction bases with no gene match: 14. The germline CDR1 and CDR2 sequences are LNHNV and YYDKDF (reference sequence). For the CDR3, the DNA is TGTGCCACCAGCAGCTCCAGGTCGGGACAGGGTGTCCACGAGCAGTACTTC. Residues: CATSSSRSGQGVHEQYF.

This clonotype was detected once. This chain connects TRBV10-3 to TRBJ2-7; tentatively, D is TRBD1 or TRBD2 (5 bases each). This CDR3 has 12 amino acids. V was clipped by 1 base and J by 7 bases, with 8 bases between them. Germline CDR1 ENHRY, CDR2 SYGVKD. CDR3: CAISEFREEQYF. For the CDR3, the DNA is TGTGCCATCAGTGAGTTCAGGGAGGAGCAGTACTTC.

On this clonotype: Just one base apart from a much larger clone, this may be a read error. The V call is TRBV28, the J call TRBJ1-1, with 8 bases aligning to TRBD1. The germline CDR1 and CDR2 sequences are MDHEN and SYDVKM. CDR3 length: 16 residues. V dropped 9 bases and J dropped 1; count of bases not matched to a gene: 13. This CDR3 reads CARSRFDRGPNTEAFF. In DNA form, the CDR3 reads TGTGCCAGAAGTCGCTTCGACAGGGGACCGAACACTGAAGCTTTCTTT.